Listed below are T cell receptor beta chains from one sample, sequenced in a study of blood T cell repertoires in COVID-19. The data were produced by immunoSEQ multiplex PCR, yet TCRdb's version contains in-frame clones alone and is incomplete. The table lists hundreds of thousands of clones, roughly 88% of them singletons, with under 8% in the top ten. The specimen sequenced was peripheral blood. These receptors were obtained from a woman in her 30s with COVID-19, enrolled during active disease. The CDR3 runs from the conserved cysteine through the conserved F or W. The D gene is left open where the match is weak. Clone sizes are given selectively: once, few, many, or a class where the clone is expanded.

>TRBV4-3|TRBD1|TRBJ1-6|-
CASSQTGENSPLHF
TGCGCCAGCAGCCAGACAGGGGAAAATTCACCCCTCCACTTT
>TRBV19|-|TRBJ1-5|-
CASSIQGSNQPQHF
TGTGCCAGTAGTATACAGGGTAGCAATCAGCCCCAGCATTTT
>TRBV12-3/TRBV12-4|-|TRBJ1-2|-
CASSYGVYGYTF
TGTGCCAGCAGTTACGGGGTTTATGGCTACACCTTC
>TRBV5-8|TRBD1|TRBJ1-3|-
CASSLTGAGNTIYF
TGTGCCAGCAGCCTGACAGGGGCTGGAAACACCATATATTTT
>TRBV20-1|-|TRBJ1-5|-
CSASPGGGSNQPQHF
TGCAGTGCTAGTCCCGGTGGAGGCAGCAATCAGCCCCAGCATTTT
>TRBV7-8|-|TRBJ2-7|-
CASSLDFRDTYYEQYF
TGTGCCAGCAGCTTAGATTTCCGGGACACCTACTACGAGCAGTACTTC
>TRBV6-1|-|TRBJ1-5|once
CASSDPRRLNQPQHF
TGTGCCAGCAGTGACCCCAGGCGTCTTAATCAGCCCCAGCATTTT
>TRBV10-3|TRBD1|TRBJ2-1|-
CAISEYTGAREQFF
TGTGCCATCAGTGAGTACACAGGGGCACGCGAGCAGTTCTTC
>TRBV3-1/TRBV3-2|TRBD1|TRBJ2-1|-
CASSQAGQYNEQFF
TGTGCCAGCAGCCAAGCGGGACAGTACAATGAGCAGTTCTTC
>TRBV7-2|-|TRBJ1-3|once
CASSLGQIGNTIYF
TGTGCCAGCAGCTTAGGGCAGATAGGAAACACCATATATTTT
>TRBV4-2|TRBD2|TRBJ2-3|-
CASSLPSSGGHQITDTQYF
TGTGCCAGCAGCCTACCTTCTAGCGGGGGACACCAAATCACAGATACGCAGTATTTT
>TRBV11-2|-|TRBJ2-5|-
CASSGAWSQETQYF
TGTGCCAGCAGCGGTGCCTGGAGCCAAGAGACCCAGTACTTC
>TRBV5-1|-|TRBJ1-1|once
CASSLSGVNTEAFF
TGCGCCAGCAGCTTATCAGGGGTGAACACTGAAGCTTTCTTT
>TRBV27|-|TRBJ2-2|-
CASSFSGQLNTGELFF
TGTGCCAGCAGTTTTTCAGGACAGCTTAACACCGGGGAGCTGTTTTTT
>TRBV6-6|TRBD1|TRBJ1-6|-
CASSYFGTEDSPLHF
TGTGCCAGCAGTTACTTCGGGACAGAGGACTCACCCCTCCACTTT
>TRBV10-3|-|TRBJ2-5|-
CAIGTSQETQYF
TGTGCCATCGGGACTTCCCAAGAGACCCAGTACTTC
>TRBV5-1|TRBD1|TRBJ1-1|once
CASSFRTGADTEAFF
TGCGCCAGCAGCTTCCGGACAGGGGCAGACACTGAAGCTTTCTTT
>TRBV18|-|TRBJ1-4|-
CASSPGQNEKLFF
TGTGCCAGCTCACCCGGACAGAATGAAAAACTGTTTTTT
>TRBV19|-|TRBJ1-1|-
CASSIAGMNTEAFF
TGTGCCAGTAGTATAGCAGGGATGAACACTGAAGCTTTCTTT
>TRBV9|TRBD1|TRBJ1-3|-
CASSARVGQGAPGNTIYF
TGTGCCAGCAGCGCCCGGGTGGGACAGGGGGCGCCTGGAAACACCATATATTTT
>TRBV4-3|-|TRBJ1-4|few
CASSQTGSAWEKVFF
TGCGCCAGCAGCCAAACGGGCAGTGCTTGGGAGAAAGTGTTTTTT
>TRBV5-1|TRBD2|TRBJ2-3|-
CASSSGLAGVTDTQYF
TGCGCCAGCAGCTCCGGACTAGCGGGGGTTACAGATACGCAGTATTTT
>TRBV6-5|-|TRBJ2-7|-
CASSTGPYEQYF
TGTGCCAGCAGTACAGGACCCTACGAGCAGTACTTC
>TRBV5-1|TRBD1|TRBJ1-4|-
CASSPTTGGGEKLFF
TGCGCCAGCAGCCCAACGACAGGGGGCGGTGAAAAACTGTTTTTT
>TRBV5-6|-|TRBJ1-5|-
CASSEGLGNQPQHF
TGTGCCAGCAGCGAGGGACTGGGCAATCAGCCCCAGCATTTT
>TRBV6-2/TRBV6-3|-|TRBJ2-5|few
CASSYSRAPHGETQYF
TGTGCCAGCAGTTACTCGAGGGCCCCTCACGGGGAGACCCAGTACTTC
>TRBV9|TRBD2|TRBJ2-3|-
CASSFRLAGPTDTQYF
TGTGCCAGCAGCTTCCGACTAGCGGGCCCCACAGATACGCAGTATTTT
>TRBV2|-|TRBJ1-1|few
CASSAPLAFF
TGTGCCAGCAGTGCCCCTTTGGCTTTCTTT
>TRBV11-2|TRBD1|TRBJ1-1|-
CASSLTGGMYTEAFF
TGTGCCAGCAGCTTAACAGGGGGGATGTATACTGAAGCTTTCTTT
>TRBV23-1|-|TRBJ1-1|-
CASSLKEGLNTEAFF
TGCGCCAGCTCCCTCAAGGAGGGACTGAACACTGAAGCTTTCTTT
>TRBV4-1|TRBD2|TRBJ2-3|once
CASSQGTSGPRGTDTQYF
TGCGCCAGCAGCCAAGGGACTAGCGGGCCAAGGGGCACAGATACGCAGTATTTT
>TRBV9|TRBD2|TRBJ2-1|-
CASSFGAGTSDNEQFF
TGTGCCAGCAGCTTCGGTGCTGGGACTAGCGACAATGAGCAGTTCTTC